Included here is one T cell receptor beta chain sequence, with context. Its antigen is not known. The protocol was immunoSEQ multiplex PCR, while the TCRdb copy is restricted to in-frame clones and leaves out a portion. The sample has about 23,000 clones; less than 85% are singletons. This specimen belongs to a study of CD4 T cells in relation to SARS-CoV-2 and coronaviruses. The germline V gene has CDR1 LNHDA and CDR2 SQIVND (reference sequence). The CDR3 totals 14 residues. Trimming left V 3 bases short and J 4 bases short, with 10 bases between. Unexposed donor CD4+ T cells date from about 2011-2018, before the COVID-19 pandemic. After 10 to 11 days of culture, CD4+ T cells were isolated.

The sample was CD4+ T cells from PBMCs, cultured in vitro. This sequence was found in a human donor in good health. The chain is built from TRBV19 and TRBJ2-1; D is perhaps TRBD2 (6 bases). CDR3 nucleotide sequence: TGTGCCAGTAGTATGGGACTGGCGTACAATGAGCAGTTCTTC. This encodes CASSMGLAYNEQFF.